These 32 T cell receptor beta chains were sequenced from one sample in a study of blood T cell repertoires in COVID-19. Some clones are missing from TCRdb's copy, which holds only in-frame ones; the method was immunoSEQ multiplex PCR. Here the sample spans about 94,000 clones, about 80% being singletons. Sequencing was done on a sample of peripheral blood. Receptors originate from a man in his sixties with acute or convalescent COVID-19.

The chain links TRBV4-3 to TRBJ1-1, with 8 positions matching TRBD1. Germline-derived CDR1 and CDR2 are LGHNA and YSLEER. The J segment lost 4 bases and the V segment lost 3 bases, leaving 7 bases of the junction unmatched. The CDR3 totals 15 residues. CDR3 in amino acids: CASSQVGQGFTEAFF. CDR3 nucleotide sequence: TGCGCCAGCAGCCAGGTCGGACAGGGATTCACTGAAGCTTTCTTT.

The rearrangement joins TRBV4-1 to TRBJ2-1; unclear D gene. Germline-derived CDR1 and CDR2 are MGHRA and YSYEKL. The CDR3 consists of 15 residues. The V and J ends lost 5 bases and 3 bases respectively, with 14 bases between them. The CDR3 region has the DNA TGCGCCAGCAGCTTCGACTCCGAACGCTACAATGAGCAGTTCTTC. Translating gives CASSFDSERYNEQFF.

The chain is built from TRBV4-3 and TRBJ1-1, with no clear D. Looked up from germline, CDR1 is LGHNA and CDR2 is YSLEER. The CDR3 has 15 residues. Trimming took off 6 bases at V and 1 base at J, with 15 bases between the two ends. This CDR3 reads CASSPGGKGNTEAFF. CDR3 nucleotide sequence: TGCGCCAGCAGTCCCGGAGGTAAAGGGAACACTGAAGCTTTCTTT.

V usage is TRBV27 and J usage is TRBJ2-5, with 8 bases aligning to TRBD1. This CDR3 spans 13 amino acids. V lost 5 bases, J lost 3 bases, and 2 bases stayed unmatched. Germline V gene lookup returns CDR1 MNHEY and CDR2 SMNVEV (reference sequence). This CDR3 is CASSHRGEETQYF. The CDR3 DNA sequence: TGTGCCAGCAGTCACAGGGGGGAAGAGACCCAGTACTTC.

The chain uses TRBV7-8 and TRBJ1-2; 7 bases are a match to TRBD1. There are 15 residues in the CDR3. J lost 4 bases, V lost 0 bases, and 5 bases had no gene match. From germline, CDR1 is SGHVS and CDR2 FQNEAQ. The CDR3, as DNA: TGTGCCAGCAGCTTAGCGGAGGGGGCAAGCTATGGCTACACCTTC. The encoded protein is CASSLAEGASYGYTF. The full variable domain, rest sourced from reference TRBV7-8 and TRBJ1-2, is GAGVSQSPRYKVAKRGQDVALRCDPISGHVSLFWYQQALGQGPEFLTYFQNEAQLDKSGLPSDRFFAERPEGSVSTLKIQRTQQEDSAVYLCASSLAEGASYGYTFGSGTRLTVV.

The chain links TRBV9 to TRBJ2-1; the match to TRBD1 covers 9 bases. With 0 bases clipped from V and 3 bases from J, the junction kept 4 bases outside the gene matches. The CDR3 has 16 amino acids. Germline assignment: CDR1 SGDLS and CDR2 YYNGEE. DNA of the CDR3: TGTGCCAGCAGCGTAGCCGGGACAGGGAACTACAATGAGCAGTTCTTC. Its translation: CASSVAGTGNYNEQFF.

This chain links TRBV3-1 (or the pseudogene TRBV3-2) with TRBJ1-4, with TRBD1 as a possible D gene (5 bases). Germline CDR1 LGHDT, CDR2 YNNKEL (reference sequence). Trimming removed 4 bases at V and 0 bases at J, with 9 bases between. CDR3 size: 15 residues. CDR3 protein: CASSPGGATNEKLFF. The CDR3 coding sequence is TGTGCCAGCAGCCCGGGGGGGGCAACTAATGAAAAACTGTTTTTT.

The chain joins TRBV11-2 to TRBJ2-1; D unresolved. Deletions cut 0 bases from V and 4 bases from J, with 10 bases between. The CDR3 is made up of 15 amino acids. Germline CDR1 is SGHAT and CDR2 is FQNNGV. CDR3 bases: TGTGCCAGCAGCTTAGAGGGCAGCCAGTACAATGAGCAGTTCTTC. It encodes CASSLEGSQYNEQFF.

V gene TRBV12-3 or TRBV12-4 combines with J gene TRBJ2-7, with 7 bases matching TRBD1. This CDR3 contains 12 residues. J was trimmed by 7 bases and V by 4 bases; bases with no gene match: 4. Here the CDR3 reads CASSSTGLEQYF. DNA for the CDR3: TGTGCCAGCAGTTCGACAGGGTTAGAGCAGTACTTC.

In its sample, this clone was seen a few times. The gene calls are TRBV19 and TRBJ1-2; TRBD1 might be the D (6 bases). The length of the CDR3 is 13 residues. V lost 2 bases, J lost 6 bases, and 10 bases lay in between. Germline loops: CDR1 LNHDA, CDR2 SQIVND (reference sequence). DNA for the CDR3: TGTGCCAGTAGTATAAGGACAGCCGATGGCTACACCTTC. This gives the protein CASSIRTADGYTF.

The CDR3 coding sequence is TGTGCCAGTAAGCTACAGGGGAACACTGAAGCTTTCTTT. As protein: CASKLQGNTEAFF. This chain joins TRBV19 and TRBJ1-1; D is possibly TRBD1 (6 bases). Trimming cost V 7 bases and J 1 base, with 10 bases left between them. The V gene's germline CDR1 is LNHDA and CDR2 SQIVND (reference sequence). This CDR3 comprises 13 residues.

This chain links TRBV9 with TRBJ1-1; TRBD1 matches 7 bases. Trimming removed 4 bases from V and 4 bases from J; junction bases left unmatched: 10. The germline V gene has CDR1 SGDLS and CDR2 YYNGEE. The CDR3 loop spans 15 amino acids. CDR3 sequence (DNA): TGTGCCAGCAGCCTCCCCCAGACAGGGCGCACTGAAGCTTTCTTT. Translating gives CASSLPQTGRTEAFF.

The V gene is TRBV5-1, the J gene TRBJ2-2; no definite D call. Trimming shortened V by 0 bases and J by 5 bases, and 11 bases separated the two germline ends. The germline gives CDR1 SGHRS, CDR2 YFSETQ. The CDR3 is 15 amino acids. The CDR3 spells CASSLASAHTGELFF. The CDR3 nucleotides are TGCGCCAGCAGCTTGGCCAGTGCCCATACCGGGGAGCTGTTTTTT.

Only a few counts were recorded for this clone. This chain connects TRBV20-1 to TRBJ1-2, with D tentatively TRBD1 (5 bases). The CDR3 consists of 11 residues. The germline gives CDR1 DFQATT, CDR2 SNEGSKA (reference sequence). The CDR3 sequence is CSRDSNYGYTF. CDR3 in DNA: TGCAGCCGAGACAGCAACTATGGCTACACCTTC.

The V and J genes are TRBV24-1 and TRBJ2-2; 13 positions match TRBD2. CDR1 KGHDR and CDR2 SFDVKD come from the germline V gene. The CDR3 loop spans 18 amino acids. V trimming: 3 bases; J trimming: 7 bases; junction bases outside the gene matches: 10. The CDR3 sequence is CATSDTPGLAGFIGELFF. CDR3 coding DNA: TGTGCCACCAGTGATACACCGGGACTAGCGGGGTTTATCGGGGAGCTGTTTTTT.

The J gene is TRBJ1-5, the V gene TRBV19, with D possibly being TRBD1 (5 bases). Germline CDR1 reads LNHDA; CDR2 reads SQIVND (reference sequence). This CDR3 is 15 amino acids long. Trimming pared 2 bases from V and 1 base from J, leaving 9 bases between. The CDR3 is CASSIQEGSNQPQHF. The CDR3 DNA follows: TGTGCCAGTAGTATACAGGAGGGGAGCAATCAGCCCCAGCATTTT. The variable domain in full, with the rest retrieved from reference TRBV19 and TRBJ1-5, is DGGITQSPKYLFRKEGQNVTLSCEQNLNHDAMYWYRQDPGQGLRLIYYSQIVNDFQKGDIAEGYSVSREKKESFPLTVTSAQKNPTAFYLCASSIQEGSNQPQHFGDGTRLSIL.

The chain carries TRBV27 and TRBJ1-6; 9 bases are a match to TRBD1. Germline CDR1 and CDR2: MNHEY and SMNVEV (reference sequence). Germline trimming cut 4 bases from V and 7 bases from J; bases unmatched to any gene: 11. CDR3 length: 17 amino acids. The CDR3 nucleotides read TGTGCCAGCAGTTCGCCCGCCGGGACAGGGACCAATTCACCCCTCCACTTT. Encoded protein: CASSSPAGTGTNSPLHF.

The chain uses TRBV7-3 and TRBJ2-1, with 8 bases matching TRBD2. Germline assignment: CDR1 SGHTA and CDR2 FQGTGA. This CDR3 contains 14 residues. With V trimmed by 4 bases and J by 9 bases, 8 bases remained unmatched. CDR3 in DNA: TGTGCCAGCAGCTCCCTCGGACTAGCCGCTGAGCAGTTCTTC. Amino acid sequence: CASSSLGLAAEQFF.

This clone occurred once. The chain is built from TRBV6-1 and TRBJ2-7; TRBD2 aligns across 7 bases. After removal of 2 bases from V and 2 bases from J, the junction contained 3 bases not matched to a gene. This CDR3 comprises 14 residues. From germline, CDR1 is MNHNS and CDR2 SASEGT. The CDR3 loop is CASSERGLTYEQYF. The CDR3 nucleotides read TGTGCCAGCAGTGAAAGGGGACTAACCTACGAGCAGTACTTC.

V gene TRBV2 combines with J gene TRBJ2-7; TRBD1 matches 9 bases. This CDR3 is 13 amino acids long. Germline CDR1 SNHLY, CDR2 FYNNEI. Germline trimming cut 7 bases from V and 6 bases from J; bases unmatched to any gene: 7. The CDR3 DNA sequence: TGTGCCAGCACCAGGGACAGGGAGGGCGAGCAGTACTTC. This gives the protein CASTRDREGEQYF.

The table lists this clone with a count of one. The chain is built from TRBV12-3 or TRBV12-4 and TRBJ2-7, with 7 bases aligning to TRBD1. V lost 8 bases and J lost 9; bases outside the gene matches: 10. The CDR3 loop spans 12 amino acids. CDR3 protein: CASSTGATRQYF. CDR3 sequence (DNA): TGTGCCAGCTCCACAGGGGCGACGAGGCAGTACTTC.

J is TRBJ1-1 and V is TRBV12-5, with 10 bases fitting TRBD1. Germline V lookup: CDR1 LGHNT, CDR2 FRNRAP. V shed 2 bases, J shed 5 bases, and the junction held 8 bases outside the gene matches. This CDR3 contains 16 residues. DNA of the CDR3: TGTGCTAGTGGTTTGACAACGACAGGGGGCAGTACTGAAGCTTTCTTT. Protein sequence: CASGLTTTGGSTEAFF.

The chain links TRBV6-5 to TRBJ1-2; D unresolved. The germline CDR1 and CDR2 sequences are MNHEY and SVGAGI. The CDR3 covers 16 residues. The V gene lost 4 bases and the J gene lost 0 bases, with 15 bases spanning the gap. CDR3 protein: CASSLLLGRTNYGYTF. The CDR3 DNA sequence: TGTGCCAGCAGTTTACTTCTGGGCAGGACTAACTATGGCTACACCTTC.

This clone has a handful of counts. This sequence joins TRBV10-2 and TRBJ1-2; 7 bases line up with TRBD1. V lost 5 bases to trimming and J lost 5 bases; unmatched junction nucleotides: 5. The CDR3 has 13 amino acids. Germline CDR1 reads WSHSY; CDR2 reads SAAADI. CDR3 in amino acids: CASSLDREYGYTF. DNA of the CDR3: TGCGCCAGCAGTCTTGACAGGGAGTATGGCTACACCTTC.

V is TRBV5-6 and J is TRBJ2-7, with 9 bases aligning to TRBD2. Trimming cost V 3 bases and J 4 bases; bases outside gene matches: 2. The CDR3 runs to 13 residues. Germline CDR1 is SGHDT and CDR2 is YYEEEE. CDR3 bases: TGTGCCAGCAGCTGGCGGGGGGGTTACGAGCAGTACTTC. It yields the protein CASSWRGGYEQYF.

The chain joins TRBV5-8 to TRBJ2-1; TRBD1 matches 7 bases. After removal of 2 bases from V and 3 bases from J, the junction contained 5 bases not matched to a gene. Per the germline V gene, CDR1 is SGHTS and CDR2 is YDEGEE. The CDR3 totals 15 residues. Here the CDR3 DNA reads TGTGCCAGCAGCTTCGGACAGGACCTCTACAATGAGCAGTTCTTC. It translates to CASSFGQDLYNEQFF.

The rearrangement joins TRBV5-5 to TRBJ1-4, with D unclear. V lost 0 bases, J lost 6 bases, and 9 bases lay in between. CDR1 SGHKS and CDR2 YYEKEE come from the germline V gene (reference sequence). This CDR3 is 14 amino acids long. The CDR3, as DNA: TGTGCCAGCAGCTTGGGAGGGTACGATGAAAAACTGTTTTTT. Translation: CASSLGGYDEKLFF.

The chain joins TRBV30 to TRBJ1-2, with D maybe TRBD1 (6 bases). V lost 4 bases and J lost 6, with 21 bases in between. This CDR3 region has 15 residues. Germline V lookup: CDR1 GTSNPN, CDR2 SVGIG (reference sequence). CDR3 DNA: TGTGCCTGGAAAGCGTCAGGGGTAGACGGAAATGGCTACACCTTC. Protein: CAWKASGVDGNGYTF.

The chain carries TRBV6-5 and TRBJ1-1, with TRBD1 matching over 8 bases. Germline CDR1 reads MNHEY; CDR2 reads SVGAGI. J was trimmed by 5 bases and V by 6 bases; bases with no gene match: 8. The CDR3 length is 14 residues. CDR3 DNA: TGTGCCAGCAGCTCGGGACAGGCCCGAACTGAAGCTTTCTTT. It codes for CASSSGQARTEAFF.

This chain connects TRBV9 to TRBJ1-1; 9 positions match TRBD1. In germline, CDR1 is SGDLS, CDR2 YYNGEE. Trimming cost V 4 bases and J 7 bases; bases outside gene matches: 8. The CDR3 extends over 14 amino acids. CDR3 in amino acids: CASSPLQGAREAFF. The CDR3, as DNA: TGTGCCAGCAGCCCTCTACAGGGGGCCCGTGAAGCTTTCTTT. Together with reference TRBV9 and TRBJ1-1, the CDR3 gives the full variable domain: DSGVTQTPKHLITATGQRVTLRCSPRSGDLSVYWYQQSLDQGLQFLIQYYNGEERAKGNILERFSAQQFPDLHSELNLSSLELGDSALYFCASSPLQGAREAFFGQGTRLTVV.

The rearrangement links TRBV27 to TRBJ2-1; no reliable D call. The germline V and J ends were trimmed by 0 bases and 4 bases, with 10 bases remaining between them. In germline, CDR1 is MNHEY, CDR2 SMNVEV (reference sequence). CDR3 length: 15 amino acids. The CDR3 protein is CASSLSPRAYNEQFF. The DNA of the CDR3 is TGTGCCAGCAGTTTATCGCCTAGAGCTTACAATGAGCAGTTCTTC.

The genes are TRBV25-1 and TRBJ1-1; 11 bases fit TRBD1. V lost 1 base, J lost 5 bases, and 9 bases stayed unmatched. The CDR3 spans 17 residues. The germline V gene encodes CDR1 MGHDK and CDR2 SYGVNS. The CDR3, as DNA: TGTGCCAGCAGTGAATCCTTCAGGACAGGGGGCTATACTGAAGCTTTCTTT. Translating it yields CASSESFRTGGYTEAFF. Complete variable domain (other parts from reference TRBV25-1 and TRBJ1-1): EADIYQTPRYLVIGTGKKITLECSQTMGHDKMYWYQQDPGMELHLIHYSYGVNSTEKGDLSSESTVSRIRTEHFPLTLESARPSHTSQYLCASSESFRTGGYTEAFFGQGTRLTVV.